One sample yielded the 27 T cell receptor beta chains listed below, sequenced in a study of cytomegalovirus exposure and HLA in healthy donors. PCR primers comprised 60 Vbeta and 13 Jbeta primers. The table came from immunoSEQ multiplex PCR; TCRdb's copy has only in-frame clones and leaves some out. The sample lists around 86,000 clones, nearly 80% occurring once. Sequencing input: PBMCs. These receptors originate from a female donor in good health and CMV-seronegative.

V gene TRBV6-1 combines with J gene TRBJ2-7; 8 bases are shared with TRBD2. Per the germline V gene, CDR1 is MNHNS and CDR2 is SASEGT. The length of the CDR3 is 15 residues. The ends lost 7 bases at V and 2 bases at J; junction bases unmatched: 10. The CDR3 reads CASTKEVAGPYEQYF. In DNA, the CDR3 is TGTGCCAGCACCAAAGAGGTAGCGGGACCCTACGAGCAGTACTTC.

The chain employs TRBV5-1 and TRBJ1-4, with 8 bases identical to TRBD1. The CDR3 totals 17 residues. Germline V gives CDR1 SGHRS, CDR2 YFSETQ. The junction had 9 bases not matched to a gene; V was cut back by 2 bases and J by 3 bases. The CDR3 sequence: CASSFGATGVANEKLFF. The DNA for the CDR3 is TGCGCCAGCAGCTTTGGGGCGACAGGGGTGGCTAATGAAAAACTGTTTTTT.

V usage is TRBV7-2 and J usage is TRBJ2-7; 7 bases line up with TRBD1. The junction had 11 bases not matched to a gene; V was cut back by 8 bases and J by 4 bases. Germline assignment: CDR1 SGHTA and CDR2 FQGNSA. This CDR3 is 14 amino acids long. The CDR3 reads CASCVGTAVYEQYF. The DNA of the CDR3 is TGTGCCAGCTGTGTCGGGACAGCGGTTTACGAGCAGTACTTC.

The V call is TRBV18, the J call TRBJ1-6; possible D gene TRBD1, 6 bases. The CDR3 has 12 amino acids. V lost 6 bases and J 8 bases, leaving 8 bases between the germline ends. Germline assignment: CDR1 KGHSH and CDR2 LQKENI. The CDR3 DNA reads TGTGCCAGCTCGTCAGGGGATTCACCCCTCCACTTT. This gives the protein CASSSGDSPLHF.

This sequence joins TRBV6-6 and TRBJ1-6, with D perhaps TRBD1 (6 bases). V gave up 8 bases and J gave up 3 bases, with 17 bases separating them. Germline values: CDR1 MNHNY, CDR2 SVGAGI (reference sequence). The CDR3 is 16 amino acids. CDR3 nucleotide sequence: TGTGCCAGCCTGGGTGGGGGCGCTGACTATAATTCACCCCTCCACTTT. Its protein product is CASLGGGADYNSPLHF.

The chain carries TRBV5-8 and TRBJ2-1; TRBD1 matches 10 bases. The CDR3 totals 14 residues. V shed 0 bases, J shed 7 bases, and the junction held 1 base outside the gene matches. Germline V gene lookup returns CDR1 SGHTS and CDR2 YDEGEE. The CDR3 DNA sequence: TGTGCCAGCAGCTTGGGGACAGGGGGGAATGAGCAGTTCTTC. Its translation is CASSLGTGGNEQFF.

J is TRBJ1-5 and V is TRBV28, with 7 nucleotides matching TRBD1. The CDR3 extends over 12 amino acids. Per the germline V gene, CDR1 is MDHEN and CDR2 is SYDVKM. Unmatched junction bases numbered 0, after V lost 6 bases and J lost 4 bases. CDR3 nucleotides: TGTGCCAGCAGGGGACAGAATCAGCCCCAGCATTTT. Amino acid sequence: CASRGQNQPQHF.

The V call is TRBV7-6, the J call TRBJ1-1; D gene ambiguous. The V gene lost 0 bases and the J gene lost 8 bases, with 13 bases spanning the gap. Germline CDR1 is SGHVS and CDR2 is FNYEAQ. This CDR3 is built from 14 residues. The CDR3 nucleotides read TGTGCCAGCAGCTTAGCGAGCGGACCCGGAGAAGCTTTCTTT. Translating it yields CASSLASGPGEAFF.

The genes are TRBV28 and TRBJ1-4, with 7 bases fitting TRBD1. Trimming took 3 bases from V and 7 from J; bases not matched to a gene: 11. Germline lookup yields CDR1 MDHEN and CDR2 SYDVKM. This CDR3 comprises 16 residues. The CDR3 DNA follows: TGTGCCAGCAGTTTGTCACAGGGGATAGCAGTTGAAAAACTGTTTTTT. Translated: CASSLSQGIAVEKLFF. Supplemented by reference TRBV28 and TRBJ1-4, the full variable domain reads DVKVTQSSRYLVKRTGEKVFLECVQDMDHENMFWYRQDPGLGLRLIYFSYDVKMKEKGDIPEGYSVSREKKERFSLILESASTNQTSMYLCASSLSQGIAVEKLFFGSGTQLSVL.

The CDR3 region is CASSDPTRSGGKDEAFF. The CDR3 region has the DNA TGTGCCAGCAGTGACCCTACGCGAAGTGGGGGCAAGGATGAAGCTTTCTTT. The chain couples TRBV25-1 to TRBJ1-1; TRBD1 is a possible D gene (6 bases). Germline V gene lookup returns CDR1 MGHDK and CDR2 SYGVNS. V was clipped by 3 bases and J by 7 bases, with 24 bases between them. This CDR3 is built from 17 residues.

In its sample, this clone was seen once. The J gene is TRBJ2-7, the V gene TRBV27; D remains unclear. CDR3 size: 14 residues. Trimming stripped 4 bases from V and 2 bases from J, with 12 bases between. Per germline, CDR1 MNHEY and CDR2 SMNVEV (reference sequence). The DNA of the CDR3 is TGTGCCAGCAGTTCGAACCCACAGCCCTACGAGCAGTACTTC. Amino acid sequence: CASSSNPQPYEQYF.

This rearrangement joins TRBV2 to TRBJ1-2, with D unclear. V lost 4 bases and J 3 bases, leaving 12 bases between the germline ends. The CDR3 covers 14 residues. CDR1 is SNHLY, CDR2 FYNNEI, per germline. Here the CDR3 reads CASSVQPGDYGYTF. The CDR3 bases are TGTGCCAGCAGTGTACAGCCGGGAGACTATGGCTACACCTTC.

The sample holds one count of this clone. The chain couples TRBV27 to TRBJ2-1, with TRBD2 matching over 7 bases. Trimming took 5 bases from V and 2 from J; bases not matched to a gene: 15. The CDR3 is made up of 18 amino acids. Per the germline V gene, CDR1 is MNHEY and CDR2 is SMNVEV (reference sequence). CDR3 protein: CASSPLTQAGRTYNEQFF. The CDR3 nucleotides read TGTGCCAGCAGTCCCCTCACCCAAGCGGGGAGAACCTACAATGAGCAGTTCTTC.

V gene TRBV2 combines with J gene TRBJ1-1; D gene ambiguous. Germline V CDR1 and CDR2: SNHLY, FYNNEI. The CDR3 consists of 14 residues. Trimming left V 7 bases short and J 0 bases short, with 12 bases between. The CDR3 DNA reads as TGTGCCAGCACCGAGGGCGGTGTGAACACTGAAGCTTTCTTT. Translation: CASTEGGVNTEAFF.

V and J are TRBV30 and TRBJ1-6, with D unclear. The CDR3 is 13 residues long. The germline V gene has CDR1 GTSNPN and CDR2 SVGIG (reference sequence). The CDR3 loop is CASSGSYNSPLHF. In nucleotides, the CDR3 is TGTGCTTCCTCGGGTTCCTATAATTCACCCCTCCACTTT. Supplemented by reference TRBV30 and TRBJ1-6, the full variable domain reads SQTIHQWPATLVQPVGSPLSLECTVEGTSNPNLYWYRQAAGRGLQLLFYSVGIGQISSEVPQNLSASRPQDRQFILSSKKLLLSDSGFYLCASSGSYNSPLHFGNGTRLTVT.

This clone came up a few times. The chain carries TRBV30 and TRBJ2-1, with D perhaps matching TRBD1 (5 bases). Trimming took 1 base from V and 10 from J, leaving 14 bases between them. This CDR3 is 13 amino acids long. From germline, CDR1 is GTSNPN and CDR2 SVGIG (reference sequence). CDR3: CAWSGAGPMEQFF. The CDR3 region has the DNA TGTGCCTGGAGTGGAGCAGGGCCCATGGAGCAGTTCTTC.

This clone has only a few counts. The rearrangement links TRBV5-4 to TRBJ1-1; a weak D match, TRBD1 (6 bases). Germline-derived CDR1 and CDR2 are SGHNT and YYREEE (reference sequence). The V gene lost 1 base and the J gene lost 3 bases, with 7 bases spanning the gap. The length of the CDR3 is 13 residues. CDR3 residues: CASSLHRDTEAFF. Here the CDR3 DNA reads TGTGCCAGCAGCTTGCACAGGGACACTGAAGCTTTCTTT.

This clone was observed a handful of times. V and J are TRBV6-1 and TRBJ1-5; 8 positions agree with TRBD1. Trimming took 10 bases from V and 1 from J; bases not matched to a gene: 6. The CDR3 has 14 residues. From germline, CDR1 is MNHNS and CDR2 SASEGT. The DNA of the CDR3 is TGTGCCACCCGGACAGGGATCAGCAATCAGCCCCAGCATTTT. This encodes CATRTGISNQPQHF.

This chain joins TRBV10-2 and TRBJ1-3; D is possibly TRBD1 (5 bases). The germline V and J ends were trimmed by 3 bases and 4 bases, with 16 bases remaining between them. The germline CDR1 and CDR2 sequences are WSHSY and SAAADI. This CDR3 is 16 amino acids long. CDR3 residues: CASSDPRAGLGNTIYF. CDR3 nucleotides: TGCGCCAGCAGTGACCCCCGGGCAGGGCTCGGAAACACCATATATTTT.

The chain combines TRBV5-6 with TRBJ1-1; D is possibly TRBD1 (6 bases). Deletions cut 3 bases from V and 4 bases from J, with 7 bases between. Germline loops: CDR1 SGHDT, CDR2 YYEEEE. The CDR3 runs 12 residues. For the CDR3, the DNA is TGTGCCAGCAGCTCAGGGGCCACTGAAGCTTTCTTT. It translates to CASSSGATEAFF.

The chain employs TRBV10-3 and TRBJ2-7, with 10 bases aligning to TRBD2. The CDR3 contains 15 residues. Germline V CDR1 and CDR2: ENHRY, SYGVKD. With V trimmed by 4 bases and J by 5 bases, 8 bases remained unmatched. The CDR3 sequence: CAISGTSGKGDEQYF. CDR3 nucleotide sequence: TGTGCCATCAGTGGTACTAGCGGGAAGGGAGACGAGCAGTACTTC.

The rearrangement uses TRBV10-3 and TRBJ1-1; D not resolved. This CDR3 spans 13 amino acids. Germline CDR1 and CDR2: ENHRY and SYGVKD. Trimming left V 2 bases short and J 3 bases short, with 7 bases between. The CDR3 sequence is CAISEEEYTEAFF. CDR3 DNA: TGTGCCATCAGTGAGGAGGAGTACACTGAAGCTTTCTTT.

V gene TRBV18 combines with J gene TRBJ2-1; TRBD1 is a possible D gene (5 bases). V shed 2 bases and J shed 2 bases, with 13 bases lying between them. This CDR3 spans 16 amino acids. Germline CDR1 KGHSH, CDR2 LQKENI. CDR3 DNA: TGTGCCAGCTCACCATTGGGGCAGGGTACCTACAATGAGCAGTTCTTC. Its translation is CASSPLGQGTYNEQFF.

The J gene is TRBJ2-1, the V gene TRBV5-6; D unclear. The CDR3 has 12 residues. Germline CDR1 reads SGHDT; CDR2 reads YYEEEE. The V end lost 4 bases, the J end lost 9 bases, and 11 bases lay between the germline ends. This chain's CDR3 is CASSGLRPEQFF. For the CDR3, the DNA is TGTGCCAGCAGCGGGCTAAGGCCTGAGCAGTTCTTC.

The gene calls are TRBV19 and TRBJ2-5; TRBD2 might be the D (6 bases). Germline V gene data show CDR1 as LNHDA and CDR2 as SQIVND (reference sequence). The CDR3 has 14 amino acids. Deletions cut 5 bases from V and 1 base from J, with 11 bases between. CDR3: CASSALALQETQYF. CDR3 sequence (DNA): TGTGCCAGTAGTGCACTAGCCCTCCAAGAGACCCAGTACTTC.

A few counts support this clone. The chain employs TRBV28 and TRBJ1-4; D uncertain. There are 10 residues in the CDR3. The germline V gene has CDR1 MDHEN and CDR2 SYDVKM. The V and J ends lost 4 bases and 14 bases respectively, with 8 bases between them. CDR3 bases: TGTGCCAGCAGTTCCAACGAGCTGTTTTTT. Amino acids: CASSSNELFF. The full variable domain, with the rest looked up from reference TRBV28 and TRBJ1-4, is DVKVTQSSRYLVKRTGEKVFLECVQDMDHENMFWYRQDPGLGLRLIYFSYDVKMKEKGDIPEGYSVSREKKERFSLILESASTNQTSMYLCASSSNELFFGSGTQLSVL.

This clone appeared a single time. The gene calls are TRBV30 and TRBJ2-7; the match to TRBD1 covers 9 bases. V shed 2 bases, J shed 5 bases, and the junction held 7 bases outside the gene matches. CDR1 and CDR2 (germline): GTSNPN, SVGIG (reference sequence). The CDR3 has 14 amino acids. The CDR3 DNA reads TGTGCCTGGAGTTCGGGACAGGGTATGCACGAGCAGTACTTC. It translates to CAWSSGQGMHEQYF.